This T cell receptor (beta chain) is from a study of blood T cell repertoires in COVID-19. Residents of about two dozen US areas, aged roughly 18 to 89 years, made up the participants. Germline CDR1 and CDR2: SGHTA and FQGNSA. The CDR3 runs 17 residues. V was shortened by 0 bases and J by 5 bases, with 17 bases between the two germline ends. In the original analysis: Reference gene primer amplification gave nucleated cell count estimates. TCRdb's copy holds only in-frame clones and misses some; the assay was immunoSEQ multiplex PCR. Clone size and V and J calls were adopted from that table, with D and trimming inferred from the DNA. The sample consists of 350,000 to 450,000 clones, about 87% of them appearing once.

The sample taken for sequencing was PBMCs or T cells enriched from blood (not recorded which). This TCR was sampled from a man aged 35 to 55 in a cohort exposed to, infected with or recovered from COVID-19 (not recorded which). V is TRBV7-2 and J is TRBJ2-1, with a possible D match to TRBD2 (6 bases). CDR3 residues: CASSLASRGPLNNEQFF. The CDR3 DNA reads as TGTGCCAGCAGCTTAGCGTCGCGGGGCCCCCTTAACAATGAGCAGTTCTTC.